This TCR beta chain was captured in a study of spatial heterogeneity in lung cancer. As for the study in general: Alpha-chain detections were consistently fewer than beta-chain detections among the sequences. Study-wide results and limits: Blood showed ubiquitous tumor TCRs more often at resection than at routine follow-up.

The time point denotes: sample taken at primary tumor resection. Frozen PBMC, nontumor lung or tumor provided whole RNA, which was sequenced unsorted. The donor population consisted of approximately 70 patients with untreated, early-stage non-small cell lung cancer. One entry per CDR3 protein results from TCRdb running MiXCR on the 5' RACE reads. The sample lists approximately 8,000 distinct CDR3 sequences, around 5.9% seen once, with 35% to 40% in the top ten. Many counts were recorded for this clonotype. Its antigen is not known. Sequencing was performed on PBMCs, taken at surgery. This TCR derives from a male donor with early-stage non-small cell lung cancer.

The CDR3 sequence: CASSRTGSYGYTF. The CDR3 bases are TGTGCCAGCAGTCGGACAGGGAGTTATGGCTACACCTTC. The V and J genes are TRBV25-1 and TRBJ1-2; 8 positions agree with TRBD1. Germline assignment: CDR1 MGHDK and CDR2 SYGVNS. This CDR3 spans 13 amino acids. After removal of 5 bases from V and 5 bases from J, the junction contained 4 bases not matched to a gene.